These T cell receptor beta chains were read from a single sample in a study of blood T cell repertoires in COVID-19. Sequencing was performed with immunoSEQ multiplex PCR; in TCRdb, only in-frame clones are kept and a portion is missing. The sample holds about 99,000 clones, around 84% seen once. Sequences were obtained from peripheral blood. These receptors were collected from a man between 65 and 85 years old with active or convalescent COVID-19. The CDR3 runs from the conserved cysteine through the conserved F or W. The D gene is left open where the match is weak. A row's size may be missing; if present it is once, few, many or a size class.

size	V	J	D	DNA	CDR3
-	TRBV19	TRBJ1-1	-	TGTGCCAGTAGTATAGATCCGGTCTCTGAAGCTTTCTTT	CASSIDPVSEAFF
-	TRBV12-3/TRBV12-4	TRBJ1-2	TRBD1	TGTGCCAGCAGTCCCGACAGGGCGAGTGGCTACACCTTC	CASSPDRASGYTF
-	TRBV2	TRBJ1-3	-	TGTGCCAGCAGTCAGGAAAAGGCTGGAAACACCATATATTTT	CASSQEKAGNTIYF
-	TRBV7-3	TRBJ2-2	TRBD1	TGTGCCAGCAGCTCAACAGGGGGCGCGTCCGGGGAGCTGTTTTTT	CASSSTGGASGELFF
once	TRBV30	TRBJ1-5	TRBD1	TGTGCCTGGTCAACCGGGACAGGGAATCAGCCCCAGCATTTT	CAWSTGTGNQPQHF
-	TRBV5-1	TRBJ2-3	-	TGCGCCAGCAGCTTGGGCACCTACACAGATACGCAGTATTTT	CASSLGTYTDTQYF
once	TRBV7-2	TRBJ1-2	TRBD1	TGTGCCAGCAGCTTAGTTGGGACAGAGGCCTATGGCTACACCTTC	CASSLVGTEAYGYTF
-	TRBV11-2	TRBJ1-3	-	TGTGCCAGCAGCTTACAAGCGAGCTCTGGAAACACCATATATTTT	CASSLQASSGNTIYF
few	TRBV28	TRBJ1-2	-	TGTGCCATCACCACCCCCGGGAATGGCTACACCTTC	CAITTPGNGYTF
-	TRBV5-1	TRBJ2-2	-	TGCGCCAGCAGCTTGGGCCAGGGGACCGGGGAGCTGTTTTTT	CASSLGQGTGELFF
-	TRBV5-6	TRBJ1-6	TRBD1	TGTGCCAGCAACCCCGCCGGACAGGGAAGTTCACCCCTCCACTTT	CASNPAGQGSSPLHF
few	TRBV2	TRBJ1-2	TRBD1	TGTGCCAGTCGGACAGGGGTTGATGGCTACACCTTC	CASRTGVDGYTF
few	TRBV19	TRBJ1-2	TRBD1	TGTGCCAGCGACAGGGGCGGCTATGGCTACACCTTC	CASDRGGYGYTF
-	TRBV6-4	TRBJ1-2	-	TGTGCCATGGGAGAACAGGGTGAAGGAGAAGGCTACACCTTC	CAMGEQGEGEGYTF
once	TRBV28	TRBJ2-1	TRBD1	TGTGCCAGCACTCCCGGGACAGCTAACAATGAGCAGTTCTTC	CASTPGTANNEQFF
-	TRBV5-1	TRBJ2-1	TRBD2	TGCGCCAGCAGCTTGCAGACTAGCGGGGGCTGGGATGAGCAGTTCTTC	CASSLQTSGGWDEQFF
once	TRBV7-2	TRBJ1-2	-	TGTGCCAGCAGCTTAGGCAGGGGCTATGGCTACACCTTC	CASSLGRGYGYTF
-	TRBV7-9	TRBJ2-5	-	TGTGCCAGCAGCTTAGCGTGGGGGCCTGGTGTAGAGACCCAGTACTTC	CASSLAWGPGVETQYF
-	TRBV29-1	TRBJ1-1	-	TGCAGCGTTGAGGGGACACATATACCCCCGGAAGCTTTCTTT	CSVEGTHIPPEAFF
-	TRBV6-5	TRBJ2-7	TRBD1	TGTGCCAGCGGACGGGACAGGGGGGACGAGCAGTACTTC	CASGRDRGDEQYF
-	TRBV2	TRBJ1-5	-	TGTGCCAGCACCAGGGATAGCAATCAGCCCCAGCATTTT	CASTRDSNQPQHF
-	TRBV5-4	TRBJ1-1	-	TGTGCCAGCAGCTTCTGGAGGGGGGGCACTGAAGCTTTCTTT	CASSFWRGGTEAFF
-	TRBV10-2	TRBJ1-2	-	TGCGCCAGCCCTCCCCGGGCGGCGGGGGTTAAGGGCTACACCTTC	CASPPRAAGVKGYTF
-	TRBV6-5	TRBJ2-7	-	TGTGCCAGCAGTTACAAAAAAGAGTACGAGCAGTACTTC	CASSYKKEYEQYF
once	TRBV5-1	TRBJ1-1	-	TGCGCCAGCAGCTCGCAAGGGGGGAACACTGAAGCTTTCTTT	CASSSQGGNTEAFF
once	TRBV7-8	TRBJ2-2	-	TGTGCCAGCAGCTTTGGCAAACCCGGGGAGCTGTTTTTT	CASSFGKPGELFF
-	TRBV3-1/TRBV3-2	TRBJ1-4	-	TGTGCCAGCAGCCGCTCGGGGGGGGCGAAAGGTGAAAAACTGTTTTTT	CASSRSGGAKGEKLFF
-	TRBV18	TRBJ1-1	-	TGTGCCAGCTCACCCCCGGGAAGGAACACTGAAGCTTTCTTT	CASSPPGRNTEAFF
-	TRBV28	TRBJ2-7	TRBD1	TGTGCCAGCAGCGTGGACAGGGGGCCGAGCTCCTACGAGCAGTACTTC	CASSVDRGPSSYEQYF
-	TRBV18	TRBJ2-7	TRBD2	TGTGCCAGCTCACCACTAGCGGGGGGGCCATCCTACGAGCAGTACTTC	CASSPLAGGPSYEQYF
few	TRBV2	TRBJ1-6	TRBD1	TGTGCCAGCGGTGGACAGGGCATGAGAAATTCACCCCTCCACTTT	CASGGQGMRNSPLHF
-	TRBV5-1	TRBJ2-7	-	TGCGCCAGCAGCTTTGACAGGAGGAACTACGAGCAGTACTTC	CASSFDRRNYEQYF
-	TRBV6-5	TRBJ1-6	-	TGTGCCAGCAGCGGGAGCTCCTATAATTCACCCCTCCACTTT	CASSGSSYNSPLHF
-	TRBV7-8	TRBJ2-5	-	TGTGCCAGCTCTCCTGGAGAAGAGACCCAGTACTTC	CASSPGEETQYF
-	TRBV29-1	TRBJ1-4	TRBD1	TGCAGCGCCTACGCAGGGGGCTTTAATGAAAAACTGTTTTTT	CSAYAGGFNEKLFF